The subject of this entry is one T cell receptor beta chain. This CDR3 spans 16 amino acids. CDR1 SGHTA and CDR2 FQGTGA come from the germline V gene. Trimming pared 6 bases from V and 8 bases from J, leaving 25 bases between. Several immunoSEQ plates received, in even portions, the genomic DNA of each subset. Data came from immunoSEQ multiplex PCR; TCRdb stores just in-frame clones and leaves some out. The sample shows roughly 2,500,000 clones, roughly 93% of them seen only once. This record belongs to a study of shared clonotypes between healthy human individuals. This receptor was obtained from a man younger than 35 in good health. Some clones in this sample may be carry-over from other donors' samples. The V gene is TRBV7-3, the J gene TRBJ1-1; D remains ambiguous. The sequenced material came from naive CD4+ T cells from PBMCs. Regarding subset: CD45RA+ positively selected. CDR3 loop: CASSSALLRPMNEAFF. The DNA for the CDR3 is TGTGCCAGCAGTTCGGCCCTCCTAAGGCCGATGAACGAAGCTTTCTTT.